This TCR beta chain was sequenced for a study of T cell responses to AZD1222 COVID-19 vaccine (dated by TCRdb to the early 2020s). Regarding the study in general: AZD1222 recipients with second doses at about 4 weeks or about 12 weeks were pooled, because spike-specific TCR depth and breadth did not differ between schedules. Enrollment into the trials was organized by age into subgroups of 18-55, 56-69 and 70-plus years, and those subgroups contained roughly 150, 30 and 60 TCR-sequenced participants, respectively. A total of about 250 trial participants underwent TCR sequencing, of whom 207 had received two doses of AZD1222 and 26 had received two doses of the MenACWY control vaccine.

The CDR3 regions of human TCRbeta chains were subjected to immunosequencing. As for the authors' bioinformatics: TCRs in the repertoires were compared against a reference library of SARS-CoV-2-specific TCRs that had been generated with the MIRA antigen-specificity platform. Breadth was defined as the fraction of unique TCRs that were SARS-CoV-2-associated. Depth was defined as the fraction of total T cells that were SARS-CoV-2-associated. Using the MIRA data, each spike-specific TCR was mapped to the spike region that the TCR reacts to and placed in a CD4 or CD8 class. Log10-transformed breadth and depth values were compared by one-way ANOVA with Sidak's multiple comparisons tests. Not all clones reach the TCRdb copy of this immuneACCESS table, which keeps in-frame sequences only. Checked studies attribute under half of the gap to unresolved V genes and leave the rest unexplained. That table supplies the V and J calls and clone size; D and trimming were determined from the DNA. This sample gives about 140,000 clones in total; more than 80% of them show up just once. The top ten constitute approximately 4% of the sample.

In regard to this clone: Its antigen is not yet known. The input lacks base qualities; no much larger clone sits a single base away.

Counted from cysteine to phenylalanine, this CDR3 has 16 amino acids. The kept DNA is CDR3 alone, 48 bases in frame from the first base. V lost 8 bases and J lost 6 bases; the stretch between them is 25 bases long. CDR1 is given as MNHEY and CDR2 as SVGAGI, both from the germline V gene. Findings and caveats that apply to the study as a whole: Only a handful of AZD1222 recipients were SARS-CoV-2 seropositive at baseline, limiting conclusions about previously exposed vaccinees. After two AZD1222 doses, spike-specific TCR breadth and depth were significantly higher than at day 0 and than in MenACWY recipients. Participants were mostly white British, with more females than males. The authors suggested clonal diversity may have been underestimated. Reportedly, almost half of the unique spike-specific TCRs recognized epitopes lying outside the regions that are mutated in the B.1.351 and B.1.1.7 variants. In the small 56-69-year group, the increase in depth fell short of significance, most likely because of low power. Vaccine-associated CD4 TCRs spanned the whole spike protein, with dominant responses in regions 160-218 and 743-854. Because no day 14 peak-response samples were available, the repertoires could be characterized only after the peak T cell response.

The meaning of the sample's time point label: baseline before first vaccination. Vaccinee samples were obtained from the UK trials COV001 and COV002, which included a single-blind randomized controlled phase 2/3 trial of AZD1222 (ChAdOx1 nCoV-19) in healthy adults. For TCRbeta chain sequencing, PBMC samples were collected from trial participants at day 0 and at day 28 after the second dose. This receptor was obtained from an adult in good health. Recombination joined TRBV6-5 with TRBJ1-2, with TRBD1 tentatively as D gene (5 bases match). The input for sequencing was peripheral blood, taken on day 0 of AZD1222 vaccination. Read as DNA, the sequence is TGTGCCAGCCGTCACTTCGACAGTCAGGGTTACGATGGCTACACCTTC. Its product reads: CASRHFDSQGYDGYTF.